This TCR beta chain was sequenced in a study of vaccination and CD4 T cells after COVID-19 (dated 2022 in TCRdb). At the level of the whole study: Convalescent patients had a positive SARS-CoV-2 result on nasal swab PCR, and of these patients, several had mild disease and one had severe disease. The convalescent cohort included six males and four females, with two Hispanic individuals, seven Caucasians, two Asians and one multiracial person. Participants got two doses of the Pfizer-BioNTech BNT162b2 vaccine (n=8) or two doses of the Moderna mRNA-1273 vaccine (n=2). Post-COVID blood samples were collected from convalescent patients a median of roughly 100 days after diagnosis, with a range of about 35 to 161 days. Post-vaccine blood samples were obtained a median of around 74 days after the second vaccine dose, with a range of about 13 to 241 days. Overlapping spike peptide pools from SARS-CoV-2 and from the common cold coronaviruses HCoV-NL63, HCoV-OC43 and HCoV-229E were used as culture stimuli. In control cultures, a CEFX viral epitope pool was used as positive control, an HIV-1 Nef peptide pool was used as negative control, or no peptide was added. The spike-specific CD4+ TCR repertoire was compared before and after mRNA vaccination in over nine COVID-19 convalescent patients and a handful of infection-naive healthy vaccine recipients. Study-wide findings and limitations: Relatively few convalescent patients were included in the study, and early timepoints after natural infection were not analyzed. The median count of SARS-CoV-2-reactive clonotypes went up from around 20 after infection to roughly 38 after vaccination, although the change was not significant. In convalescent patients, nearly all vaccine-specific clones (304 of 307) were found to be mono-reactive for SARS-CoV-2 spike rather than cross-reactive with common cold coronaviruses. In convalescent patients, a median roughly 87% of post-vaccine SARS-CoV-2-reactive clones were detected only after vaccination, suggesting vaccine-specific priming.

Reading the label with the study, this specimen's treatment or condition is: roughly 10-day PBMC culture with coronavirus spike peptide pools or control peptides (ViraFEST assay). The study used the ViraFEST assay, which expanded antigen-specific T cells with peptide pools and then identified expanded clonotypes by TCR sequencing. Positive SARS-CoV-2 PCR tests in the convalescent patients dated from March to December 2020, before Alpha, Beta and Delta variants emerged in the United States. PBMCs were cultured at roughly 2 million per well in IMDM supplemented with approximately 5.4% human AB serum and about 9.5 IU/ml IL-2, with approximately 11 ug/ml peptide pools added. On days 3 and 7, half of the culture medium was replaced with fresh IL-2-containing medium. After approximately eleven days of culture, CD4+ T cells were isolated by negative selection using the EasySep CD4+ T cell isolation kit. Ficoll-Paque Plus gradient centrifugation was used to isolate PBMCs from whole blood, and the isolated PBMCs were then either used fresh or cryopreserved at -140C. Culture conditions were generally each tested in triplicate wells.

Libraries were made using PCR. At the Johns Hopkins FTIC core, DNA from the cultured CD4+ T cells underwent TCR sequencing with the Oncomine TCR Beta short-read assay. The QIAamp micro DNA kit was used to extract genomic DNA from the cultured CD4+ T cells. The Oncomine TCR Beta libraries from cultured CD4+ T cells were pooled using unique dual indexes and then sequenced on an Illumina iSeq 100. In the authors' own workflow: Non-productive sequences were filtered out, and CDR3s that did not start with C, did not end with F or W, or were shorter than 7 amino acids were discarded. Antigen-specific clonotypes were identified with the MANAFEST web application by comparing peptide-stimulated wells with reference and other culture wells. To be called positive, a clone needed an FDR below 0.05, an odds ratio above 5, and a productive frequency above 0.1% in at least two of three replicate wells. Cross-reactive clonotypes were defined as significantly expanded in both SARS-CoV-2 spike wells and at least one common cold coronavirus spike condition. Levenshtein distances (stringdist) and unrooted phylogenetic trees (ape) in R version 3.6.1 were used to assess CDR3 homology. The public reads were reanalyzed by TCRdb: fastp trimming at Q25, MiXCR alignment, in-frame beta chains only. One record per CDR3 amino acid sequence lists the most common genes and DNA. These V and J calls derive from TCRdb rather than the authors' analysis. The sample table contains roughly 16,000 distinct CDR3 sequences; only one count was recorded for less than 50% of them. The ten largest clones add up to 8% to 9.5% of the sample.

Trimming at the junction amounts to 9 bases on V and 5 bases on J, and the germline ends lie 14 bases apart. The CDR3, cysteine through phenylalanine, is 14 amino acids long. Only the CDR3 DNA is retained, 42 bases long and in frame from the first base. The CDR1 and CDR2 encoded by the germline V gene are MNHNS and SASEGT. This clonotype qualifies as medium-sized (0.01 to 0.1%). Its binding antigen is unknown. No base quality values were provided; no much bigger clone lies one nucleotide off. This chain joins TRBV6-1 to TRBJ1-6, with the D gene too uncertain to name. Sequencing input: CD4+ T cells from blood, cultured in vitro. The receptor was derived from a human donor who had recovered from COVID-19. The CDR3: CASNTAGNNSPLHF. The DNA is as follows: TGTGCCAGTAATACCGCCGGGAATAATTCACCCCTCCACTTT.